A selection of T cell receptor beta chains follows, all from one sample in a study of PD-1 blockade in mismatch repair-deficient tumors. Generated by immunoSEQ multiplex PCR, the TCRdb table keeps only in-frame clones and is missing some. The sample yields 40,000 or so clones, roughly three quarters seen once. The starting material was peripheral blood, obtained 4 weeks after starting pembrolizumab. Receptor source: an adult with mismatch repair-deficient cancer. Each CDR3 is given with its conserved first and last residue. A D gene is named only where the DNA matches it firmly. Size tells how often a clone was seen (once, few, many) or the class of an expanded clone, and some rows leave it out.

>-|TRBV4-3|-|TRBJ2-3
CASSQILVTDTQYF
TGCGCCAGCAGCCAAATTTTGGTAACCGATACGCAGTATTTT
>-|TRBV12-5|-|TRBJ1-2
CASGGINYGYTF
TGTGCTAGTGGCGGAATTAATTATGGCTACACCTTC
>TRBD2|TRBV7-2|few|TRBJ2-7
CASSSDAGGVYEQYF
TGTGCCAGCAGCTCCGACGCGGGAGGGGTCTACGAGCAGTACTTC
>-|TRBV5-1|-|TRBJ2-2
CASSPRQEGATGELFF
TGCGCCAGCAGCCCTCGACAGGAGGGTGCCACCGGGGAGCTGTTTTTT
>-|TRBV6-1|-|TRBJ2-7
CASSDGAYEQYF
TGTGCCAGCAGTGACGGAGCCTACGAGCAGTACTTC
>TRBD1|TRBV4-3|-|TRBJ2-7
CASSQTGGPYEQYF
TGCGCCAGCAGCCAAACAGGGGGCCCCTACGAGCAGTACTTC
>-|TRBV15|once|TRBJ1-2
CATSRGGLSTYGYTF
TGTGCCACCAGCAGAGGGGGACTGAGTACTTATGGCTACACCTTC
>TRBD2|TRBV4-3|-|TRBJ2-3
CASSQDLGLAGIPSTDTQYF
TGCGCCAGCAGCCAAGATCTAGGGCTAGCGGGAATTCCTAGCACAGATACGCAGTATTTT
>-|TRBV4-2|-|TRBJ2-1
CASSQEQERSSYNEQFF
TGTGCCAGCAGCCAAGAACAGGAGCGAAGCTCCTACAATGAGCAGTTCTTC
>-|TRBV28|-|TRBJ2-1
CASSLGGAYNEQFF
TGTGCCAGCAGTTTGGGCGGAGCCTACAATGAGCAGTTCTTC
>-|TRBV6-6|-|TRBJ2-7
CASSYGSFEQYF
TGTGCCAGCAGTTACGGGTCCTTCGAGCAGTACTTC
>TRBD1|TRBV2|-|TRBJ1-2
CASSDPTGLGSGYTF
TGTGCCAGCAGCGACCCGACAGGGCTAGGATCTGGCTACACCTTC
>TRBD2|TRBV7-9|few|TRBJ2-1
CASSSLAGGRQFF
TGTGCCAGCAGCTCACTAGCGGGAGGGAGGCAGTTCTTC
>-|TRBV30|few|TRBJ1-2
CAWTLTGNDGYTF
TGTGCCTGGACCCTGACGGGGAATGATGGCTACACCTTC
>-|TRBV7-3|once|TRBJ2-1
CASSRQPGTAKFF
TGTGCCAGCAGCCGACAACCCGGGACTGCGAAGTTCTTC
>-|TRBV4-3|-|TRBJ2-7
CASSQDPTRLTPEQYF
TGCGCCAGCAGCCAAGATCCCACCCGACTCACCCCCGAGCAGTACTTC
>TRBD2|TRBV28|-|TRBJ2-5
CASSLEGEPGLAGGQETQYF
TGTGCCAGCAGTTTAGAGGGGGAACCGGGACTAGCGGGAGGGCAAGAGACCCAGTACTTC
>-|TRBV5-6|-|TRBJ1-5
CASSLRSGNQPQHF
TGTGCCAGCAGCTTGAGGTCCGGAAATCAGCCCCAGCATTTT
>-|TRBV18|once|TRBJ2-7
CASSPRAGEGEQYF
TGTGCCAGCTCACCAAGAGCAGGGGAGGGCGAGCAGTACTTC
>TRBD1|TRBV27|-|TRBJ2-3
CASSPWDSSRNTQYF
TGTGCCAGCAGCCCTTGGGACAGCTCGAGGAATACGCAGTATTTT
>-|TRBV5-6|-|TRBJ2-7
CASRNPTGEQYF
TGTGCCAGCAGAAACCCTACCGGGGAGCAGTACTTC
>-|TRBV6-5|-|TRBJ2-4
CATKDSSKNIQYF
TGTGCCACCAAGGACTCCTCAAAAAACATTCAGTACTTC
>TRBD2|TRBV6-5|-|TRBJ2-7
CASSYKAGGPYEQYF
TGTGCCAGCAGTTACAAGGCGGGAGGGCCCTACGAGCAGTACTTC
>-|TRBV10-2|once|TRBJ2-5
CASMVDSYQETQYF
TGCGCCAGCATGGTGGACAGTTACCAAGAGACCCAGTACTTC
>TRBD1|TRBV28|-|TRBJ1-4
CASSPRQGYNEKLFF
TGTGCCAGCAGTCCAAGACAGGGGTATAATGAAAAACTGTTTTTT
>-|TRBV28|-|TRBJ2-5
CASSVEETAQETQYF
TGTGCCAGCAGTGTGGAGGAGACCGCCCAAGAGACCCAGTACTTC
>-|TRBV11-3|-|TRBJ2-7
CASSIDWGGEQYF
TGTGCCAGCAGCATTGACTGGGGAGGAGAGCAGTACTTC
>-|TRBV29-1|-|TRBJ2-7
CGVGVGYEQYF
TGCGGGGTTGGAGTAGGATACGAGCAGTACTTC
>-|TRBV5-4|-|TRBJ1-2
CASSPRTANYGYTF
TGTGCCAGCAGCCCTAGGACAGCTAACTATGGCTACACCTTC
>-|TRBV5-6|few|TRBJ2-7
CASSPRGGEQYF
TGTGCCAGCAGCCCCCGTGGGGGCGAGCAGTACTTC
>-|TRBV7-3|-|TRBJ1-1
CASSLTGRNTEAFF
TGTGCCAGCAGCTTAACGGGGAGGAACACTGAAGCTTTCTTT
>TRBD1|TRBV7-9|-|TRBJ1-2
CASSPTGAGYGYTF
TGTGCCAGCAGCCCAACAGGGGCCGGCTATGGCTACACCTTC